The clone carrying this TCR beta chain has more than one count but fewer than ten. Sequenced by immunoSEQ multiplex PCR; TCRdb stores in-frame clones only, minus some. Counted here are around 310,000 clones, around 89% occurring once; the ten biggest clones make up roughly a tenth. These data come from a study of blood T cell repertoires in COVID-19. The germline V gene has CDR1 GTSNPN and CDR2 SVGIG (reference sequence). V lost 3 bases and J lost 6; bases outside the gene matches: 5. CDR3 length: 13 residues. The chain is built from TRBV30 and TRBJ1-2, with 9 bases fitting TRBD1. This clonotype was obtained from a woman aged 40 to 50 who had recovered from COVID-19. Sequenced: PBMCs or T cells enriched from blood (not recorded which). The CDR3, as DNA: TGTGCCTGGAGGGACAGGGGAAGGGATGGCTACACCTTC. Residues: CAWRDRGRDGYTF.